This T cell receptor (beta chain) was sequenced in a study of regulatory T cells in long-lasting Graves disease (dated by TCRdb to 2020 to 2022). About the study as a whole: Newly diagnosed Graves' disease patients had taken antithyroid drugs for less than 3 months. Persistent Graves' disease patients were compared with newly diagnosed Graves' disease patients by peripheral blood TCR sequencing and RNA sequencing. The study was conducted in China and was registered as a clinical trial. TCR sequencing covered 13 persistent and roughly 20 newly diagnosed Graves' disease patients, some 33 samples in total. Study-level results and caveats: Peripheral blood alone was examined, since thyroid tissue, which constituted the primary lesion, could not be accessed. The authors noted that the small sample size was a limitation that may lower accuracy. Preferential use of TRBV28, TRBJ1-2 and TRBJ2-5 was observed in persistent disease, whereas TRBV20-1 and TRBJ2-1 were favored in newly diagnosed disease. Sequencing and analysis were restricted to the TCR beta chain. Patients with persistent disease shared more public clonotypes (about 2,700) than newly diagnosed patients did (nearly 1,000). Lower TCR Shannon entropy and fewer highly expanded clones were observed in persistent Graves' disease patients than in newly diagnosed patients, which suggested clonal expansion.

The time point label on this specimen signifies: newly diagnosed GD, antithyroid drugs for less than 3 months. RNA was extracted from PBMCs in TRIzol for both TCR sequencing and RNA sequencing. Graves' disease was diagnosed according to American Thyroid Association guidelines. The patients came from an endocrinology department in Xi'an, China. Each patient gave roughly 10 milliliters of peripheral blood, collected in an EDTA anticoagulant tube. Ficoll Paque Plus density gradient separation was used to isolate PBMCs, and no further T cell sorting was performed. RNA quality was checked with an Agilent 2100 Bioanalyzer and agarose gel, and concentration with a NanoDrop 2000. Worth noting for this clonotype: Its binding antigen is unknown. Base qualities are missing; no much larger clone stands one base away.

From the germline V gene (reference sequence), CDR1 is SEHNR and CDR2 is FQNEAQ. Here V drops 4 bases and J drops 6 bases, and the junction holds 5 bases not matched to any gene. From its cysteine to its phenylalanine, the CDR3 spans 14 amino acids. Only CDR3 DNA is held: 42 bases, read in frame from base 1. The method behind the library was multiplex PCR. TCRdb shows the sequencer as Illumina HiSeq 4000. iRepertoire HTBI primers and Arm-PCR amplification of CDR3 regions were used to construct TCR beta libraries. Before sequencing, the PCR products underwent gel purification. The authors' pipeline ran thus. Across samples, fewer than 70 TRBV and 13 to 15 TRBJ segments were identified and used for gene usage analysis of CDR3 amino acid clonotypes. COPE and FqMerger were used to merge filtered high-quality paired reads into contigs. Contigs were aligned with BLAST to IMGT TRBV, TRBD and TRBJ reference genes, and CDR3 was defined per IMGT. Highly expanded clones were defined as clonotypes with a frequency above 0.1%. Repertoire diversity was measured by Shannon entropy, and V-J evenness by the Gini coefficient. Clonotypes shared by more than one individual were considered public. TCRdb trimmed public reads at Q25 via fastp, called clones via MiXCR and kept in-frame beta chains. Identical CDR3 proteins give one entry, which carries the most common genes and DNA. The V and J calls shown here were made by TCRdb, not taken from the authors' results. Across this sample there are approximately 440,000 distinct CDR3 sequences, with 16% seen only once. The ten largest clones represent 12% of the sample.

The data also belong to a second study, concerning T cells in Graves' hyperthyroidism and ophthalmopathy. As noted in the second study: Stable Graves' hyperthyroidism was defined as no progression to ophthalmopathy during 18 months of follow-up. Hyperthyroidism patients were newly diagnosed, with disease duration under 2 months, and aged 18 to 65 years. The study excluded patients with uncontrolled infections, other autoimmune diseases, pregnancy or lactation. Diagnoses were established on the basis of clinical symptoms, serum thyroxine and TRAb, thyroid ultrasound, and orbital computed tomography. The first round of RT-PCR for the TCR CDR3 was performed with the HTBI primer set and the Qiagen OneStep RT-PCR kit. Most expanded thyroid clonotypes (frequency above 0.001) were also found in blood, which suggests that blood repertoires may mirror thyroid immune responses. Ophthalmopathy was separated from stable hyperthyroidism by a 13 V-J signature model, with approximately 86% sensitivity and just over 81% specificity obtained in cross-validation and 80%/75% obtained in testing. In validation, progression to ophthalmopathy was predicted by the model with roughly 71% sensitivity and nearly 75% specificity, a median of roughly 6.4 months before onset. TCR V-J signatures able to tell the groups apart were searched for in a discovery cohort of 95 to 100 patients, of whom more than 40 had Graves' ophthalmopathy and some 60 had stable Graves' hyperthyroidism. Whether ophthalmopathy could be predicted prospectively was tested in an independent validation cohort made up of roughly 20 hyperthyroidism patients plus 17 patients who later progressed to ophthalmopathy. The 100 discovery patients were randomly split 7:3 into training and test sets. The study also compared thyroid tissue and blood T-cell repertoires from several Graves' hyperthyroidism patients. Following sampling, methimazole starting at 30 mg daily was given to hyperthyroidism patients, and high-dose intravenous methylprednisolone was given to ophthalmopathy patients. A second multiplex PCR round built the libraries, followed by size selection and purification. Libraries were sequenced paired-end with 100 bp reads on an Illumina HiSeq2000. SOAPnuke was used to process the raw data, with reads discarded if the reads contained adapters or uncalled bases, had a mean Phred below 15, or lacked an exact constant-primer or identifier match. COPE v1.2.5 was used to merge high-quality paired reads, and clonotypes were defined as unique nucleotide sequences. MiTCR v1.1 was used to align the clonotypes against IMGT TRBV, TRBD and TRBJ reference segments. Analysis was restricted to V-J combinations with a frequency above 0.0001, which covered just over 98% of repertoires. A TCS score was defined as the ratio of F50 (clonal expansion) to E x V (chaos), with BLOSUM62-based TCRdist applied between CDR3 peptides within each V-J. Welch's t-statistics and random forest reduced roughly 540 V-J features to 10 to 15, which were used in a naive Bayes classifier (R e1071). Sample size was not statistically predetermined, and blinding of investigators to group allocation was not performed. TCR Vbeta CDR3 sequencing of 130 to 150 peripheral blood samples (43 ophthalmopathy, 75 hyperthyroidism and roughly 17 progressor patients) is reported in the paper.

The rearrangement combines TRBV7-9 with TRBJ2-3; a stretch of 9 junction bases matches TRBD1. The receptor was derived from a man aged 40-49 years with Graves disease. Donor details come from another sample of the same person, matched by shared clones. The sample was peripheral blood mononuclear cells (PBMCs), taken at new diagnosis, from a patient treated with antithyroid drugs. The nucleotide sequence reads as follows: TGTGCCAGCAGCTCAAGAGGGACAGGGGATACGCAGTATTTT. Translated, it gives CASSSRGTGDTQYF.